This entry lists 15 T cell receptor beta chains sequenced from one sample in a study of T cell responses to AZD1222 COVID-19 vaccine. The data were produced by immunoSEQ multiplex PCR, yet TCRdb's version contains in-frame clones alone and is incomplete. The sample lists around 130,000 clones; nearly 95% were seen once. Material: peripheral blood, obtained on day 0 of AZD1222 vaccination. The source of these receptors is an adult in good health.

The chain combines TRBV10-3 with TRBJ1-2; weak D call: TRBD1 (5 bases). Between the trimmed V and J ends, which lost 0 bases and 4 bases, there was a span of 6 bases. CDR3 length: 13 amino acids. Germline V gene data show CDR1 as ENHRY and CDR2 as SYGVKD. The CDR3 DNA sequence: TGTGCCATCAGTGAGTCAGGGACCTATGGCTACACCTTC. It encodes CAISESGTYGYTF.

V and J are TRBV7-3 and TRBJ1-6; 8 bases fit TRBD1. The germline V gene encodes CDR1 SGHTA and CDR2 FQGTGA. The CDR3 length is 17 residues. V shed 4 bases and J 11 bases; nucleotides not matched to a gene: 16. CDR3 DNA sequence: TGTGCCAGCAGCTCCAAAGGGACAGGTAAGTCGGGTACACCCCTCCACTTT. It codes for CASSSKGTGKSGTPLHF.

CDR3 sequence reads: CASSVAGSGGNPGRTDTQYF. The DNA of the CDR3 is TGTGCCAGCAGCGTAGCTGGAAGCGGGGGGAACCCCGGCCGCACAGATACGCAGTATTTT. J is TRBJ2-3 and V is TRBV9; 9 bases map to TRBD2. V shed 0 bases, J shed 1 base, and the junction held 15 bases outside the gene matches. This CDR3 region has 20 residues. Looked up from germline, CDR1 is SGDLS and CDR2 is YYNGEE.

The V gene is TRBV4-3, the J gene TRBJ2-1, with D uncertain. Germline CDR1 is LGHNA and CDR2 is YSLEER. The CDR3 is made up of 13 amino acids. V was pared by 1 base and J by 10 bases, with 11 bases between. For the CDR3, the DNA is TGCGCCAGCAGCCAAGTTTCGGGTTCCGAGCAGTTCTTC. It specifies CASSQVSGSEQFF.

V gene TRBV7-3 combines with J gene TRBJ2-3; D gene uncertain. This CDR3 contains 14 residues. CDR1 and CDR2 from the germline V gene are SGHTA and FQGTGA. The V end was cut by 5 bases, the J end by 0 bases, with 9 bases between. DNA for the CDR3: TGTGCCAGCAGCCGAACTACTAGCACAGATACGCAGTATTTT. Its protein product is CASSRTTSTDTQYF. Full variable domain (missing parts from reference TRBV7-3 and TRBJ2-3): GAGVSQTPSNKVTEKGKYVELRCDPISGHTALYWYRQSLGQGPEFLIYFQGTGAADDSGLPNDRFFAVRPEGSVSTLKIQRTERGDSAVYLCASSRTTSTDTQYFGPGTRLTVL.

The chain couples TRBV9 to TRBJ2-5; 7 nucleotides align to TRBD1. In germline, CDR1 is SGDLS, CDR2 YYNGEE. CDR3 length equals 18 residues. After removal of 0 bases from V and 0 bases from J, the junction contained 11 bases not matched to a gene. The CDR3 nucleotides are TGTGCCAGCAGCGTAGGGGGGCAACAGGGGAATAACCAAGAGACCCAGTACTTC. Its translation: CASSVGGQQGNNQETQYF.

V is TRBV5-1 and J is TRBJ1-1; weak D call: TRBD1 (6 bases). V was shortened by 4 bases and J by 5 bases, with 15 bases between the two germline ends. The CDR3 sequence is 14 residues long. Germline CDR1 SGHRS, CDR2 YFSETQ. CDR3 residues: CASSPWGQDTEAFF. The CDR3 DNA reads TGCGCCAGCAGCCCCTGGGGGCAGGATACTGAAGCTTTCTTT.

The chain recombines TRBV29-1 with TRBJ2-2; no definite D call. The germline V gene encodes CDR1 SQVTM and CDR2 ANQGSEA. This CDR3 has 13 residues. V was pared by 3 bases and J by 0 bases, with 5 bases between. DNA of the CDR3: TGCAGCGTTGACGCATCGAACACCGGGGAGCTGTTTTTT. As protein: CSVDASNTGELFF.

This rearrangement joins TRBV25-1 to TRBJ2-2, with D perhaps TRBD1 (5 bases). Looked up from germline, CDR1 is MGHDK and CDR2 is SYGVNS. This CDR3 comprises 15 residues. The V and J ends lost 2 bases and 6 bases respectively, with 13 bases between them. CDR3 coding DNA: TGTGCCAGCAGTGAACAGGGTAGGCGCTCCGGGGAGCTGTTTTTT. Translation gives CASSEQGRRSGELFF.

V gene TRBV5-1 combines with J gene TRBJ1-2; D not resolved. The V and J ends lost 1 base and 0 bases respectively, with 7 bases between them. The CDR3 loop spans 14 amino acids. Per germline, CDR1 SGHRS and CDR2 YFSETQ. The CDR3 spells CASSLMDANYGYTF. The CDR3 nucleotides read TGCGCCAGCAGCTTGATGGACGCTAACTATGGCTACACCTTC. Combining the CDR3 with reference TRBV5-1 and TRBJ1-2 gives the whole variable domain KAGVTQTPRYLIKTRGQQVTLSCSPISGHRSVSWYQQTPGQGLQFLFEYFSETQRNKGNFPGRFSGRQFSNSRSEMNVSTLELGDSALYLCASSLMDANYGYTFGSGTRLTVV.

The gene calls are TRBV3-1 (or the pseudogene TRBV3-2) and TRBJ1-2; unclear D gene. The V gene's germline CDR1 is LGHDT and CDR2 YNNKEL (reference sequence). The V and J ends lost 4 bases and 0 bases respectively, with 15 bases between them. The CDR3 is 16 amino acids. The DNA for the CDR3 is TGTGCCAGCAGCCTTACCGACGGACCTCCTAACTATGGCTACACCTTC. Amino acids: CASSLTDGPPNYGYTF.

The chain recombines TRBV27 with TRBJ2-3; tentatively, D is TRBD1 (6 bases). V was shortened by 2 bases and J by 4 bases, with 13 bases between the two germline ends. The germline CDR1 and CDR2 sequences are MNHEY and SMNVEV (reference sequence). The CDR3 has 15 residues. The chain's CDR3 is CASSLRGSRSDTQYF. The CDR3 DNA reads TGTGCCAGCAGTTTAAGGGGGAGTAGGTCAGATACGCAGTATTTT.

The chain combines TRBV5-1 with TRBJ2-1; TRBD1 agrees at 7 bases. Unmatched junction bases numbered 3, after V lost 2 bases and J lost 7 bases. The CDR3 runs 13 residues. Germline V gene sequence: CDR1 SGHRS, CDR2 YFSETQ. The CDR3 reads CASSFSQGNEQFF. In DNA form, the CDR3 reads TGCGCCAGCAGCTTCTCACAGGGGAATGAGCAGTTCTTC.

The chain's CDR3 is CASSQVVGARGNTIYF. The DNA for the CDR3 is TGTGCCAGCAGCCAAGTTGTCGGGGCACGGGGAAACACCATATATTTT. This chain links TRBV14 with TRBJ1-3; D is possibly TRBD1 (5 bases). Trimming shortened V by 1 base and J by 4 bases, and 14 bases separated the two germline ends. CDR3 length: 16 residues. Germline assignment: CDR1 SGHDN and CDR2 FVKESK.

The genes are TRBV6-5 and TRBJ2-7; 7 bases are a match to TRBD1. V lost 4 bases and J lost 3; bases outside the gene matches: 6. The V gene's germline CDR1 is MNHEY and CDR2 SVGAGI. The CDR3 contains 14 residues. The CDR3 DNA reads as TGTGCCAGCAGTTTCGGACAGGCGAACTACGAGCAGTACTTC. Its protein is CASSFGQANYEQYF.